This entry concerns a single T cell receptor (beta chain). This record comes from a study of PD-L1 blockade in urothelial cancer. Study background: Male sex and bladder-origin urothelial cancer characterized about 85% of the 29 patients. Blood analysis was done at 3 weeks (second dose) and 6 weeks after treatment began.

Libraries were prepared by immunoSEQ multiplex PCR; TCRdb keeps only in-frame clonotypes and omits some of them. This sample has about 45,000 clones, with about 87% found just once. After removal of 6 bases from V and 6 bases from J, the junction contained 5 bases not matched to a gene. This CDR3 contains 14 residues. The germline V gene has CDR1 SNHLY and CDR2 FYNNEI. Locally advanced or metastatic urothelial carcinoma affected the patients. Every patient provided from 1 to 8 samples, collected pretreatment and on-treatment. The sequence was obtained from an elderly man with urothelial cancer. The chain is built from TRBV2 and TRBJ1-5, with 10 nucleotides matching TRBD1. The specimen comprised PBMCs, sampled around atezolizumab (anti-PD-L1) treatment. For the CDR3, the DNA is TGTGCCAGCAGCGGGACAGGGGTGACTCAGCCCCAGCATTTT. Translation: CASSGTGVTQPQHF.